The source of this T cell receptor (beta chain) is a study of blood T cell repertoires in COVID-19. Looking at the study overall: Acute-phase and convalescent COVID-19 samples originated in the United States, Italy and Spain.

Under the authors' procedure: Amplifying reference gene primers gave estimates of nucleated cell counts. TCRdb's table, derived via immunoSEQ multiplex PCR, lists solely in-frame clones and lacks some. V and J calls plus clone size are reproduced from that table; the DNA served to infer D and trimming. The sample shows 92,000 or so clones, around 88% of them seen only once. Sequenced: peripheral blood. This clonotype was obtained from a man aged 55 to 70 with acute or convalescent COVID-19.

DNA for the CDR3: TGCGCCAGCAGCTTGGGACAGGTCCGAGGCTACACCTTC. Translated, it gives CASSLGQVRGYTF. The chain combines TRBV5-1 with TRBJ1-2, with a tentative D call TRBD1 (6 bases). Germline CDR1 SGHRS, CDR2 YFSETQ. V gave up 0 bases and J gave up 8 bases, with 11 bases separating them. The CDR3 is made up of 13 amino acids.